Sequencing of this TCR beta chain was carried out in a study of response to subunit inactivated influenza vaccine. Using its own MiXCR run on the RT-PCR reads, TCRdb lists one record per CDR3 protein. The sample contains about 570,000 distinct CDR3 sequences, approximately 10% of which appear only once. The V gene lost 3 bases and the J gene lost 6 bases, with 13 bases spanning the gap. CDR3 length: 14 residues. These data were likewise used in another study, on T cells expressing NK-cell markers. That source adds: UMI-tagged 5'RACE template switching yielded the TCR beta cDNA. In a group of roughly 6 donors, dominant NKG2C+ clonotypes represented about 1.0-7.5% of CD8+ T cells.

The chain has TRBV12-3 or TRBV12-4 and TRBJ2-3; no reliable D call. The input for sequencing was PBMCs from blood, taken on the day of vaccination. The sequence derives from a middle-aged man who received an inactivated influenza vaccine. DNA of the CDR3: TGTGCCAGCAGTTTGAGGAGTAGTGCTGATACGCAGTATTTT. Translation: CASSLRSSADTQYF.